The rows below give T cell receptor beta chains drawn from one sample of a study of T cells in Graves' hyperthyroidism and ophthalmopathy. Via MiXCR, TCRdb re-called the multiplex PCR reads, giving one row per CDR3 protein. The sample has 550,000 to 700,000 distinct CDR3 sequences, about 15% seen once. The sample was blood. The source is a woman aged 40 to 50 with Graves' ophthalmopathy. The CDR3 runs from the conserved cysteine through the conserved F or W. Each record gives: D gene, J gene, V gene, CDR3 protein. The D gene is left open where the match is weak.

NA | TRBJ1-1 | TRBV20-1 | CSARDDPGRAEAFF
NA | TRBJ1-5 | TRBV6-2/TRBV6-3 | CASSGEQGINQPQHF
TRBD2 | TRBJ2-7 | TRBV28 | CATTPLRTSGLYEQYF
TRBD1 | TRBJ2-7 | TRBV27 | CASSRKAQTGSMDEQYF
NA | TRBJ2-7 | TRBV6-1 | CASSEGLSGYEQYF
NA | TRBJ2-7 | TRBV12-3/TRBV12-4 | CASSFSPGSYEQYF
TRBD1 | TRBJ1-2 | TRBV27 | CASRSGTGSYGYTF
NA | TRBJ1-1 | TRBV28 | CASSLWGLTGINTEAFF
NA | TRBJ2-7 | TRBV6-1 | CASTESRDTPYEQYF
NA | TRBJ2-7 | TRBV12-3/TRBV12-4 | CASSQTLYEQYF
NA | TRBJ2-5 | TRBV25-1 | CASSRLQTQETQYF
TRBD1 | TRBJ1-1 | TRBV27 | CASSPGQGVTEAFF
TRBD2 | TRBJ2-7 | TRBV10-3 | CAIRREASYEQYF
TRBD1 | TRBJ1-2 | TRBV6-1 | CASSGGQTIYGYTF
TRBD1 | TRBJ2-7 | TRBV6-2/TRBV6-3 | CASSYTLRGKDEQYF
TRBD1 | TRBJ1-1 | TRBV29-1 | CSVVGTGNTEAFF
NA | TRBJ2-5 | TRBV6-5 | CASMRLGETQYF
TRBD2 | TRBJ2-5 | TRBV6-5 | CASSSSGTSVQETQYF
NA | TRBJ1-3 | TRBV6-1 | CASPPGDGNTIYF
NA | TRBJ1-1 | TRBV2 | CASREGTEAFF
NA | TRBJ2-7 | TRBV15 | CATSNLVNEQYF
NA | TRBJ2-7 | TRBV7-2 | CASSLARGRGEQYF
NA | TRBJ1-1 | TRBV6-1 | CASLAGTEAFF
NA | TRBJ2-4 | TRBV7-6 | CASSLEGGVTGNIQYF
NA | TRBJ1-5 | TRBV27 | CASSAGHRSSNQPQHF
TRBD1 | TRBJ2-5 | TRBV28 | CASSDSGGAGETQYF
NA | TRBJ2-7 | TRBV5-5 | CASSLSEIGEQYF
TRBD1 | TRBJ1-2 | TRBV12-3/TRBV12-4 | CASSLDRDGYTF
TRBD1 | TRBJ1-5 | TRBV6-2/TRBV6-3 | CASSYEGAGSNQPQHF
NA | TRBJ1-1 | TRBV15 | CATSWRVNTEAFF
NA | TRBJ1-2 | TRBV2 | CASSAPLSYGYTF
TRBD2 | TRBJ2-7 | TRBV19 | CASSSRLREGGRGEQYF
NA | TRBJ2-7 | TRBV2 | CASSEALVYRVYF
NA | TRBJ2-2 | TRBV24-1 | CATSSANTGELFF
NA | TRBJ2-5 | TRBV7-2 | CASSFSRGRETQYF
TRBD1 | TRBJ1-5 | TRBV28 | CASSYVTGTQHF
TRBD1 | TRBJ1-2 | TRBV28 | CASSHPIARGRDYGYTF
TRBD1 | TRBJ2-6 | TRBV11-3 | CASSLVPDRGRIFGANVLTF
TRBD2 | TRBJ2-7 | TRBV28 | CASSRELLAAYEQYF
NA | TRBJ2-7 | TRBV9 | CASSNMGYEQYF
NA | TRBJ1-2 | TRBV12-3/TRBV12-4 | CASSPPGHLPFSNYGYTF